The next 27 T cell receptor beta chains were all read from a single sample in a study of response to subunit inactivated influenza vaccine. TCRdb processed the RT-PCR reads anew with MiXCR; each CDR3 protein has one entry. The table includes roughly 650,000 distinct CDR3 sequences, 14% detected once. The source was PBMCs from blood, collected about 14 days before vaccination. The receptor set was obtained from a man between 45 and 60 years old who received an inactivated influenza vaccine.

The genes are TRBV10-3 and TRBJ2-2; 13 bases match TRBD2. The junction had 2 bases not matched to a gene; V was cut back by 6 bases and J by 4 bases. This CDR3 spans 15 amino acids. The germline CDR1 and CDR2 sequences are ENHRY and SYGVKD. CDR3 region: CAIRGLAGSTGELFF. CDR3 sequence (DNA): TGTGCCATCAGGGGACTAGCGGGAAGCACCGGGGAGCTGTTTTTT.

A few counts support this clonotype. The chain carries TRBV30 and TRBJ2-2, with no clear D. Trimming shortened V by 0 bases and J by 0 bases, and 8 bases separated the two germline ends. In germline, CDR1 is GTSNPN, CDR2 SVGIG (reference sequence). The CDR3 totals 15 residues. The DNA of the CDR3 is TGTGCCTGGAGTGTGATCAGCGCGAACACCGGGGAGCTGTTTTTT. Protein product: CAWSVISANTGELFF.

The chain is built from TRBV28 and TRBJ2-7; 8 bases fit TRBD2. The V segment lost 4 bases and the J segment 0 bases; nucleotides outside the gene matches: 5. The CDR3 length is 15 residues. Germline CDR1 is MDHEN and CDR2 is SYDVKM. CDR3 amino acids: CASSSERGISYEQYF. The CDR3 DNA follows: TGTGCCAGCAGTTCCGAGCGGGGGATCTCCTACGAGCAGTACTTC.

V usage is TRBV5-5 and J usage is TRBJ1-2; 7 nucleotides line up with TRBD1. V shed 4 bases and J 7 bases; nucleotides not matched to a gene: 16. Germline V gene lookup returns CDR1 SGHKS and CDR2 YYEKEE (reference sequence). The CDR3 is 16 residues long. Here the CDR3 DNA reads TGTGCCAGCAGCCCCTCCCGGGCAGTAGGGGGCGTTGGCTACACCTTC. Its translation is CASSPSRAVGGVGYTF.

This clonotype was detected a few times. The CDR3 protein is CASSSPGLVIREQFF. Written as DNA, the CDR3 is TGTGCCAGCAGCTCTCCGGGACTAGTGATTCGGGAGCAGTTCTTC. The rearrangement uses TRBV11-2 and TRBJ2-1; 8 bases fit TRBD2. From germline, CDR1 is SGHAT and CDR2 FQNNGV. V trimming: 4 bases; J trimming: 10 bases; junction bases outside the gene matches: 12. This CDR3 is built from 15 residues.

In its sample, this clonotype was seen a few times. The chain is built from TRBV27 and TRBJ2-7; no firm D call. Per germline, CDR1 MNHEY and CDR2 SMNVEV (reference sequence). This CDR3 is 14 amino acids long. V lost 6 bases and J lost 2, with 14 bases in between. The CDR3 reads CASSPTVRPYEQYF. CDR3 nucleotide sequence: TGTGCCAGCAGCCCGACGGTACGCCCCTACGAGCAGTACTTC.

This clonotype was seen only a few times. This rearrangement joins TRBV19 to TRBJ2-1, with D perhaps matching TRBD1 (6 bases). V was shortened by 8 bases and J by 7 bases, with 15 bases between the two germline ends. Germline V gives CDR1 LNHDA, CDR2 SQIVND (reference sequence). This CDR3 has 13 amino acids. CDR3 region: CASSIIQGNEQFF. The CDR3 region has the DNA TGTGCCAGTTCTATTATACAGGGAAATGAGCAGTTCTTC.

The rearrangement uses TRBV20-1 and TRBJ2-1; D uncertain. The CDR3 spans 10 residues. Germline values: CDR1 DFQATT, CDR2 SNEGSKA (reference sequence). V was pared by 5 bases and J by 8 bases, with 7 bases between. CDR3 sequence: CSALGDEQFF. The DNA of the CDR3 is TGCAGTGCTCTTGGGGATGAGCAGTTCTTC.

The chain has TRBV7-2 and TRBJ1-6; tentative D call: TRBD1 (5 bases). V dropped 5 bases and J dropped 4 bases, with 9 bases sitting between them. Germline V CDR1 and CDR2: SGHTA, FQGNSA. This CDR3 has 14 amino acids. The CDR3, as DNA: TGTGCCAGCAGCCCAGGGATTTATAATTCACCCCTCCACTTT. It yields the protein CASSPGIYNSPLHF.

The V call is TRBV19, the J call TRBJ1-5; 9 bases agree with TRBD1. Trimming cost V 5 bases and J 4 bases; bases outside gene matches: 6. The CDR3 spans 15 residues. Germline CDR1 reads LNHDA; CDR2 reads SQIVND (reference sequence). The CDR3 sequence is CASSGRGQGNQPQHF. The CDR3 nucleotides are TGTGCCAGTAGTGGACGGGGACAGGGAAATCAGCCCCAGCATTTT.

Many counts were recorded for this clonotype. The chain links TRBV29-1 to TRBJ1-1; D gene uncertain. Germline lookup yields CDR1 SQVTM and CDR2 ANQGSEA. CDR3 length: 14 residues. The V end was cut by 0 bases, the J end by 2 bases, with 10 bases between. CDR3: CSVEDRPENTEAFF. The CDR3 DNA is TGCAGCGTTGAAGATCGCCCCGAAAACACTGAAGCTTTCTTT.

This clonotype was counted between two and nine times. The V and J genes are TRBV12-3 or TRBV12-4 and TRBJ1-1; tentative D call: TRBD1 (5 bases). V was clipped by 6 bases and J by 1 base, with 9 bases between them. The CDR3 sequence is 13 residues long. The CDR3 sequence: CASRQEQNTEAFF. CDR3 nucleotide sequence: TGTGCCAGCAGACAGGAGCAGAACACTGAAGCTTTCTTT.

This clonotype was recorded a few times. The V gene is TRBV5-1, the J gene TRBJ2-2; D is undetermined. V dropped 4 bases and J dropped 6 bases, with 16 bases sitting between them. CDR1 SGHRS and CDR2 YFSETQ come from the germline V gene. CDR3 length: 15 amino acids. CDR3 in amino acids: CASSPGPNYPGELFF. The CDR3 DNA reads as TGCGCCAGCAGCCCGGGCCCCAATTACCCCGGGGAGCTGTTTTTT.

The chain links TRBV12-3 or TRBV12-4 to TRBJ1-5; no firm D call. V lost 6 bases to trimming and J lost 2 bases, with 14 bases between them. This CDR3 is 15 amino acids long. The CDR3 sequence is CASSRRGVRNQPQHF. As DNA, the CDR3 is TGTGCCAGCAGCCGACGCGGGGTCCGCAATCAGCCCCAGCATTTT.

The chain carries TRBV12-3 or TRBV12-4 and TRBJ2-1; 9 bases align to TRBD2. CDR3 length: 14 amino acids. The V and J ends lost 6 bases and 9 bases, in that order; junction bases with no gene match: 9. CDR3 sequence (DNA): TGTGCCAGCAGCGAGACTAGCGGTGGCACTGAGCAGTTCTTC. Protein sequence: CASSETSGGTEQFF.

There are a few counts of this clonotype. CDR3 residues: CASTGGGRVTEAFF. Here the CDR3 DNA reads TGTGCCAGCACAGGGGGCGGACGTGTGACTGAAGCTTTCTTT. The V gene is TRBV2, the J gene TRBJ1-1; 8 nucleotides align to TRBD1. CDR1 is SNHLY, CDR2 FYNNEI, per germline. The length of the CDR3 is 14 residues. The junction had 9 bases not matched to a gene; V was cut back by 7 bases and J by 5 bases.

The V gene is TRBV6-2 or TRBV6-3, the J gene TRBJ2-2; D might be TRBD1 (7 bases). The V gene's germline CDR1 is MNHEY and CDR2 SVGEGT. The CDR3 contains 15 residues. Trimming removed 6 bases at V and 4 bases at J, with 15 bases between. The CDR3 reads CASRSQGRGTGELFF. The CDR3 nucleotides read TGTGCCAGCAGGTCACAGGGGCGGGGCACCGGGGAGCTGTTTTTT.

Here the CDR3 reads CASSYRQATYEQYF. In DNA, the CDR3 is TGTGCCAGCAGTTACCGGCAGGCGACCTACGAGCAGTACTTC. The chain links TRBV6-5 to TRBJ2-7; unclear D gene. Trimming stripped 2 bases from V and 2 bases from J, with 10 bases between. The length of the CDR3 is 14 residues. The V gene's germline CDR1 is MNHEY and CDR2 SVGAGI.

This clonotype was counted a few times. V is TRBV27 and J is TRBJ2-1; D is perhaps TRBD1 (6 bases). Germline CDR1 is MNHEY and CDR2 is SMNVEV (reference sequence). The V end was cut by 5 bases, the J end by 8 bases, with 19 bases between. This CDR3 has 15 amino acids. The CDR3 here is CASSLGVDRFHEQFF. DNA of the CDR3: TGTGCCAGCAGTCTGGGCGTAGACAGGTTCCATGAGCAGTTCTTC.

This chain connects TRBV4-2 to TRBJ1-4; D gene unclear. CDR3 length equals 15 residues. The germline V and J ends were trimmed by 5 bases and 3 bases, with 13 bases remaining between them. Germline lookup yields CDR1 LGHNA and CDR2 YNFKEQ. CDR3 protein: CASSSRATSNEKLFF. The CDR3 region has the DNA TGTGCCAGCAGCTCCCGGGCTACCTCTAATGAAAAACTGTTTTTT.

This clonotype was detected ten times or more. The genes are TRBV13 and TRBJ2-1; 9 bases fit TRBD1. After removal of 4 bases from V and 0 bases from J, the junction contained 7 bases not matched to a gene. Germline V gives CDR1 PRHDT, CDR2 FYEKMQ (reference sequence). The CDR3 totals 17 residues. The CDR3 sequence is CASSSRQGVSSYNEQFF. The CDR3 DNA reads TGTGCCAGCAGCTCCAGACAGGGGGTTAGCTCCTACAATGAGCAGTTCTTC.

J is TRBJ2-7 and V is TRBV29-1; no clear D gene. Germline CDR1 SQVTM, CDR2 ANQGSEA. The CDR3 covers 11 residues. V shed 5 bases and J shed 9 bases, with 14 bases lying between them. The CDR3 bases are TGCAGCGTTACCGACGGAACATTGCAGTACTTC. This encodes CSVTDGTLQYF.

This clonotype was counted a few times. This sequence joins TRBV6-2 or TRBV6-3 and TRBJ2-7; 8 bases agree with TRBD2. CDR3 length equals 17 residues. The V and J ends lost 0 bases and 4 bases, in that order; junction bases with no gene match: 11. Germline lookup yields CDR1 MNHEY and CDR2 SVGEGT. The CDR3, as DNA: TGTGCCAGCAGTTACTCTCAACTAGCGGCCCTTACTTACGAGCAGTACTTC. As protein: CASSYSQLAALTYEQYF.

The chain joins TRBV5-5 to TRBJ2-5; no reliable D call. Germline values: CDR1 SGHKS, CDR2 YYEKEE (reference sequence). V was clipped by 2 bases and J by 3 bases, with 14 bases between them. This CDR3 has 15 amino acids. CDR3 protein: CASSFSVTEKETQYF. CDR3 in DNA: TGTGCCAGCAGCTTTTCGGTTACGGAGAAAGAGACCCAGTACTTC.

This clonotype appeared a few times. The CDR3 DNA follows: TGCAGTGCTAGTGAGGGCGGAAAGGATAATTCACCCCTCCACTTT. This sequence encodes CSASEGGKDNSPLHF. The chain has TRBV20-1 and TRBJ1-6; no reliable D call. The CDR3 length is 15 residues. Looked up from germline, CDR1 is DFQATT and CDR2 is SNEGSKA (reference sequence). V lost 3 bases to trimming and J lost 5 bases, with 14 bases between them.

This clonotype appeared a few times. V usage is TRBV20-1 and J usage is TRBJ2-5; D may match TRBD1 or TRBD2 (5 bases each). V was pared by 1 base and J by 5 bases, with 14 bases between. Germline CDR1 and CDR2: DFQATT and SNEGSKA (reference sequence). There are 14 residues in the CDR3. CDR3 coding DNA: TGCAGTGCTAGAGGCCTTGGGGGTACGGAGACCCAGTACTTC. It translates to CSARGLGGTETQYF.

This clonotype has a handful of counts. V gene TRBV7-9 combines with J gene TRBJ2-2, with D possibly being TRBD2 (6 bases). CDR3 length: 12 residues. Trimming left V 6 bases short and J 6 bases short, with 8 bases between. The germline V gene encodes CDR1 SEHNR and CDR2 FQNEAQ (reference sequence). For the CDR3, the DNA is TGTGCCAGCAGACTAGCCGCCGGGGAGCTGTTTTTT. Translation gives CASRLAAGELFF.